These 29 T cell receptor beta chains came from one sample sequenced in a study of regulatory T cells in long-lasting Graves disease. Libraries of TCR beta came from iRepertoire HTBI primers plus Arm-PCR of CDR3 regions. TCRdb re-derived calls from the multiplex PCR reads in MiXCR, one entry per CDR3 protein. The sample comprises fewer than 650,000 distinct CDR3 sequences, approximately 16% of which are singletons, and 9.5% to 15% rests with the top ten. The time point: newly diagnosed GD, antithyroid drugs for less than 3 months. Isolated PBMC RNA provided the starting material for the TCR library. The data were also submitted as part of a second study, on T cells in Graves' hyperthyroidism and ophthalmopathy.

The sample here was peripheral blood mononuclear cells (PBMCs), taken at new diagnosis, from a patient treated with antithyroid drugs. The source of these receptors is a man younger than 35 with Graves disease.

At least ten counts were recorded for this clonotype. The J gene is TRBJ2-2, the V gene TRBV9; D might be TRBD1 (5 bases). CDR3 length: 16 residues. The V gene's germline CDR1 is SGDLS and CDR2 YYNGEE. Trimming shortened V by 0 bases and J by 3 bases, and 12 bases separated the two germline ends. The CDR3 loop is CASSVDLQVDTGELFF. CDR3 nucleotide sequence: TGTGCCAGCAGCGTAGATCTACAGGTTGACACCGGGGAGCTGTTTTTT. The full variable domain, its missing parts supplied by reference TRBV9 and TRBJ2-2, is DSGVTQTPKHLITATGQRVTLRCSPRSGDLSVYWYQQSLDQGLQFLIQYYNGEERAKGNILERFSAQQFPDLHSELNLSSLELGDSALYFCASSVDLQVDTGELFFGEGSRLTVL.

This clonotype has a count of ten or more. V is TRBV20-1 and J is TRBJ2-1; D call uncertain. The CDR3 is made up of 16 amino acids. Trimming cost V 2 bases and J 7 bases, with 21 bases left between them. CDR1 DFQATT and CDR2 SNEGSKA come from the germline V gene (reference sequence). CDR3 loop: CSARPSSSIDENEQFF. CDR3 nucleotides: TGCAGTGCTAGACCCTCGAGTAGCATCGACGAAAATGAGCAGTTCTTC.

In this sample, this clonotype turned up many times. The chain is built from TRBV11-1 and TRBJ2-1, with D possibly being TRBD1 (5 bases). Germline V lookup: CDR1 SGHAT, CDR2 FQDESV (reference sequence). CDR3 length: 15 residues. Trimming took off 4 bases at V and 1 base at J, with 11 bases between the two ends. The CDR3 bases are TGTGCCAGCAGCTCGACAGTGAATTCCTACAATGAGCAGTTCTTC. It yields the protein CASSSTVNSYNEQFF.

This clonotype was detected a few times. V usage is TRBV27 and J usage is TRBJ2-7, with TRBD1 matching over 10 bases. CDR3 length: 12 amino acids. The germline gives CDR1 MNHEY, CDR2 SMNVEV (reference sequence). The CDR3 loop reads CVSGTGVREQYF. The CDR3, as DNA: TGTGTAAGTGGGACAGGGGTGCGAGAGCAGTACTTC.

The sample holds a few counts of this clonotype. The chain combines TRBV18 with TRBJ2-2, with a tentative D call TRBD2 (5 bases). The CDR3 runs 16 residues. V lost 1 base and J lost 1, with 10 bases in between. Germline CDR1 reads KGHSH; CDR2 reads LQKENI. The CDR3 here is CASSPRGRENTGELFF. The CDR3 bases are TGTGCCAGCTCACCACGAGGGCGAGAGAACACCGGGGAGCTGTTTTTT.

This clonotype appeared many times. The V gene is TRBV7-9, the J gene TRBJ2-2, with TRBD1 matching 7 bases. This CDR3 is 15 amino acids long. Germline CDR1 reads SEHNR; CDR2 reads FQNEAQ (reference sequence). V was pared by 4 bases and J by 4 bases, with 6 bases of the junction left unmatched. CDR3: CASSSRQGGTGELFF. The DNA for the CDR3 is TGTGCCAGCAGCTCCCGACAGGGCGGCACCGGGGAGCTGTTTTTT.

This clonotype was seen many times. The CDR3 reads CASTGSGSFYNEQFF. DNA for the CDR3: TGTGCCAGCACCGGAAGCGGGAGCTTCTACAATGAGCAGTTCTTC. This chain connects TRBV27 to TRBJ2-1; TRBD2 matches 8 bases. V gave up 7 bases and J gave up 3 bases; unmatched junction bases: 8. This CDR3 is 15 amino acids long. The V gene's germline CDR1 is MNHEY and CDR2 SMNVEV (reference sequence).

The chain links TRBV4-2 to TRBJ2-1; 10 nucleotides agree with TRBD2. The V and J ends lost 2 bases and 8 bases, in that order; junction bases with no gene match: 15. Germline CDR1 and CDR2: LGHNA and YNFKEQ. The CDR3 contains 18 residues. CDR3 coding DNA: TGTGCCAGCAGCCAACTGGGGAAGGTAGGGACTAGCGTCGATGAGCAGTTCTTC. This codes for CASSQLGKVGTSVDEQFF.

In DNA, the CDR3 is TGTGCCAGCCCAGTGGTGGAAGAGGGACGGTATGGCTACACCTTC. This sequence encodes CASPVVEEGRYGYTF. The chain joins TRBV18 to TRBJ1-2; D might be TRBD1 (5 bases). V was pared by 8 bases and J by 5 bases, with 21 bases between. The CDR3 length is 15 residues. CDR1 KGHSH and CDR2 LQKENI come from the germline V gene.

In this sample, this clonotype turned up a few times. The chain has TRBV9 and TRBJ1-2, with TRBD1 matching over 12 bases. The junction had 9 bases not matched to a gene; V was cut back by 4 bases and J by 8 bases. This CDR3 is built from 15 residues. Looked up from germline, CDR1 is SGDLS and CDR2 is YYNGEE. The CDR3, as DNA: TGTGCCAGCAGCCCCGGGGGACAGGGGGCAAAGGGCTACACCTTC. Its translation: CASSPGGQGAKGYTF.

The chain combines TRBV19 with TRBJ1-1, with D uncertain. Between the trimmed V and J ends, which lost 4 bases and 3 bases, there was a span of 15 bases. From germline, CDR1 is LNHDA and CDR2 SQIVND (reference sequence). The length of the CDR3 is 15 residues. The CDR3 nucleotides are TGTGCCAGTAGTACCCCGACCTGGGGATACACTGAAGCTTTCTTT. It translates to CASSTPTWGYTEAFF.

There are many counts of this clonotype. The chain couples TRBV9 to TRBJ1-1; 8 bases align to TRBD1. The germline CDR1 and CDR2 sequences are SGDLS and YYNGEE. The CDR3 contains 17 residues. The J segment lost 5 bases and the V segment lost 0 bases, leaving 12 bases of the junction unmatched. CDR3 DNA sequence: TGTGCCAGCAGCGTAGGAGGTCCGGGCAGGGGGCAAACTGAAGCTTTCTTT. Translated: CASSVGGPGRGQTEAFF. The whole variable domain, remainder taken from reference TRBV9 and TRBJ1-1, is DSGVTQTPKHLITATGQRVTLRCSPRSGDLSVYWYQQSLDQGLQFLIQYYNGEERAKGNILERFSAQQFPDLHSELNLSSLELGDSALYFCASSVGGPGRGQTEAFFGQGTRLTVV.

The V and J genes are TRBV29-1 and TRBJ2-3; 7 nucleotides match TRBD1. The CDR3 has 13 amino acids. V dropped 7 bases and J dropped 0; count of bases not matched to a gene: 4. Germline assignment: CDR1 SQVTM and CDR2 ANQGSEA. As DNA, the CDR3 is TGCAGCGCTCCACAGGGGAGCACAGATACGCAGTATTTT. Translation: CSAPQGSTDTQYF.

This clonotype was counted ten times or more. The chain couples TRBV12-3 or TRBV12-4 to TRBJ1-1; 8 nucleotides agree with TRBD1. This CDR3 comprises 13 residues. V gave up 6 bases and J gave up 5 bases; unmatched junction bases: 5. This CDR3 reads CASSPQGVTEAFF. In nucleotides, the CDR3 is TGTGCCAGCAGCCCACAGGGGGTAACTGAAGCTTTCTTT.

In its sample, this clonotype was seen a few times. The chain links TRBV3-1 to TRBJ2-2; 8 nucleotides align to TRBD1. The CDR3 has 14 residues. The V gene's germline CDR1 is LGHDT and CDR2 YNNKEL (reference sequence). Trimming at V came to 9 bases and at J to 5 bases, leaving 8 bases not matched to a gene. CDR3: CASSGGARTGELFF. CDR3 sequence (DNA): TGTGCCAGTTCAGGGGGCGCTAGGACCGGGGAGCTGTTTTTT.

V usage is TRBV14 and J usage is TRBJ1-1; tentative D call: TRBD1 (5 bases). V was cut by 1 base and J by 8 bases, with 8 bases left in between. CDR1 and CDR2 (germline): SGHDN, FVKESK. The CDR3 is made up of 12 amino acids. DNA of the CDR3: TGTGCCAGCAGCCAAGTTGGGGCCGAAGCTTTCTTT. Translating it yields CASSQVGAEAFF.

At least ten counts were recorded for this clonotype. In nucleotides, the CDR3 is TGTGCCAGCAGCTTTAGCGACCAAGAGACCCAGTACTTC. It specifies CASSFSDQETQYF. The chain couples TRBV11-2 to TRBJ2-5; perhaps TRBD2 as D (5 bases). The germline V gene encodes CDR1 SGHAT and CDR2 FQNNGV. V was shortened by 3 bases and J by 0 bases, with 5 bases between the two germline ends. CDR3 length equals 13 residues.

This clonotype appeared many times. The chain joins TRBV13 to TRBJ1-2, with TRBD1 as a possible D gene (5 bases). CDR1 is PRHDT, CDR2 FYEKMQ, per germline (reference sequence). The V gene lost 4 bases and the J gene lost 0 bases, with 12 bases spanning the gap. The CDR3 loop spans 15 amino acids. The CDR3: CASSSYKGPNYGYTF. The CDR3 coding sequence is TGTGCCAGCAGCTCTTATAAGGGGCCTAACTATGGCTACACCTTC.

This clonotype was counted ten times or more. The CDR3 nucleotides are TGTGCCAGTGACAGGGGGTACTACGAGCAGTACTTC. It codes for CASDRGYYEQYF. The chain combines TRBV30 with TRBJ2-7; 9 bases agree with TRBD1. V lost 8 bases to trimming and J lost 3 bases; unmatched junction nucleotides: 5. Germline lookup yields CDR1 GTSNPN and CDR2 SVGIG (reference sequence). The CDR3 is made up of 12 amino acids.

This chain links TRBV20-1 with TRBJ2-7; 7 bases map to TRBD1. CDR1 is DFQATT, CDR2 SNEGSKA, per germline (reference sequence). There are 13 residues in the CDR3. Trimming at V came to 5 bases and at J to 4 bases, leaving 8 bases not matched to a gene. Here the CDR3 DNA reads TGCAGTGCTGTAGACAGGGAGCAATACGAGCAGTACTTC. Protein sequence: CSAVDREQYEQYF.

The gene calls are TRBV4-1 and TRBJ1-5; a weak D match, TRBD1 (5 bases). Germline loops: CDR1 MGHRA, CDR2 YSYEKL. V lost 3 bases and J lost 7, with 16 bases in between. This CDR3 contains 15 residues. The DNA of the CDR3 is TGCGCCAGCAGCCAGATAAGGCTGGGGGACCAGCCCCAGCATTTT. Its translation is CASSQIRLGDQPQHF.

This clonotype has more than one count but fewer than ten. V is TRBV5-1 and J is TRBJ1-6; TRBD1 matches 10 bases. Germline CDR1 and CDR2: SGHRS and YFSETQ. The V segment lost 4 bases and the J segment 7 bases; nucleotides outside the gene matches: 5. The CDR3 is 15 residues long. CDR3 loop: CASSPRTGGNSPLHF. CDR3 nucleotide sequence: TGCGCCAGCAGCCCACGGACAGGGGGGAATTCACCCCTCCACTTT.

This clonotype showed up many times. This rearrangement joins TRBV6-2 or TRBV6-3 to TRBJ2-7; TRBD1 matches 7 bases. Germline V CDR1 and CDR2: MNHEY, SVGEGT. V shed 6 bases and J 3 bases; nucleotides not matched to a gene: 8. The CDR3 extends over 14 amino acids. This chain's CDR3 is CASRFGQANYEQYF. Written as DNA, the CDR3 is TGTGCCAGCAGATTTGGACAGGCGAACTACGAGCAGTACTTC.

This clonotype was detected only a few times. The rearrangement links TRBV30 to TRBJ2-2; 10 bases line up with TRBD2. V dropped 5 bases and J dropped 6; count of bases not matched to a gene: 15. The CDR3 runs 17 residues. The germline V gene encodes CDR1 GTSNPN and CDR2 SVGIG (reference sequence). DNA of the CDR3: TGTGCCTGGTCGCCACTAGCGGGAATTATCGGGCCCGGGGAGCTGTTTTTT. Translation gives CAWSPLAGIIGPGELFF.

The table lists this clonotype with many counts. This sequence joins TRBV2 and TRBJ1-5; 8 positions match TRBD1. With 6 bases clipped from V and 5 bases from J, the junction kept 9 bases outside the gene matches. The CDR3 totals 15 residues. CDR1 SNHLY and CDR2 FYNNEI come from the germline V gene. The CDR3, as DNA: TGTGCCAGCAGGCCGGGGACAGGCTTCTATCAGCCCCAGCATTTT. Translated: CASRPGTGFYQPQHF.

This clonotype showed up just a few times. The rearrangement joins TRBV25-1 to TRBJ2-2; 7 nucleotides line up with TRBD1. The V gene end was trimmed by 9 bases and the J gene end by 0 bases; junction bases not matched to a gene: 10. Germline V CDR1 and CDR2: MGHDK, SYGVNS. This CDR3 region has 16 residues. CDR3 region: CARSTRTGANTGELFF. DNA for the CDR3: TGTGCCAGGTCCACTAGGACAGGCGCGAACACCGGGGAGCTGTTTTTT.

This clonotype occurred many times. The gene calls are TRBV2 and TRBJ1-1; 7 bases agree with TRBD1. Germline values: CDR1 SNHLY, CDR2 FYNNEI. Unmatched junction bases numbered 9, after V lost 7 bases and J lost 7 bases. CDR3 length: 13 residues. CDR3 sequence (DNA): TGTGCCAGCACTTTGTCGGGGACAGTTGAAGCTTTCTTT. Its protein is CASTLSGTVEAFF.

The rearrangement uses TRBV27 and TRBJ1-6; tentatively, D is TRBD1 (5 bases). CDR3 length: 17 residues. The germline V gene has CDR1 MNHEY and CDR2 SMNVEV (reference sequence). Trimming took 4 bases from V and 0 from J, leaving 13 bases between them. The CDR3 sequence is CASSSFRDSSYNSPLHF. Written as DNA, the CDR3 is TGTGCCAGCAGTTCTTTCAGGGATAGCTCCTATAATTCACCCCTCCACTTT.

There are many counts of this clonotype. This chain connects TRBV11-2 to TRBJ2-2; a possible D gene is TRBD2 (5 bases). CDR1 SGHAT and CDR2 FQNNGV come from the germline V gene. Trimming pared 3 bases from V and 0 bases from J, leaving 11 bases between. The CDR3 contains 16 residues. CDR3 in DNA: TGTGCCAGCAGCTTTCGGGTCGGGACGAACACCGGGGAGCTGTTTTTT. This sequence encodes CASSFRVGTNTGELFF.